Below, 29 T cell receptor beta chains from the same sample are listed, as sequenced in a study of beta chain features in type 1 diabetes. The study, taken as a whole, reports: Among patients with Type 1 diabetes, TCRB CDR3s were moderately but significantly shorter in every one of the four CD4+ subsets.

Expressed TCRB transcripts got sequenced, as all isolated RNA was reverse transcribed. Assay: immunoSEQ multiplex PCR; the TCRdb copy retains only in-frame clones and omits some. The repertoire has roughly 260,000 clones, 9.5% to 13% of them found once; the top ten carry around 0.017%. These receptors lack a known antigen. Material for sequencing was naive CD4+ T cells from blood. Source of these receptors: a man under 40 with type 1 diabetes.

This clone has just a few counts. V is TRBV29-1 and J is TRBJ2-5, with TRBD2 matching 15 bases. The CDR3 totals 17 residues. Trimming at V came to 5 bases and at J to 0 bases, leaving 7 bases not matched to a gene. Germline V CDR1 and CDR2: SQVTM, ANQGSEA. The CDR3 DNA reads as TGCAGCGTTTTTCGGACTAGCGGGGGGGCGTACCAAGAGACCCAGTACTTC. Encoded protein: CSVFRTSGGAYQETQYF.

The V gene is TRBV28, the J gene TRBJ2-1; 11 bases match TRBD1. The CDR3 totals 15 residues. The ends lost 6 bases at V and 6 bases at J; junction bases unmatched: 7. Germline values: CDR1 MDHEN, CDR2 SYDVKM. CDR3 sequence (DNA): TGTGCCAGCAGATTAGGACAGGGGGCAAGCAATGAGCAGTTCTTC. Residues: CASRLGQGASNEQFF. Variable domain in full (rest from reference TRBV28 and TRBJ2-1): DVKVTQSSRYLVKRTGEKVFLECVQDMDHENMFWYRQDPGLGLRLIYFSYDVKMKEKGDIPEGYSVSREKKERFSLILESASTNQTSMYLCASRLGQGASNEQFFGPGTRLTVL.

DNA for the CDR3: TGTGCCAGCAGTGTGGACATTAATCAGCCCCAGCATTTT. Translated: CASSVDINQPQHF. The chain joins TRBV2 to TRBJ1-5; tentative D call: TRBD1 (5 bases). This CDR3 spans 13 amino acids. CDR1 and CDR2 from the germline V gene are SNHLY and FYNNEI. V was pared by 4 bases and J by 4 bases, with 8 bases between.

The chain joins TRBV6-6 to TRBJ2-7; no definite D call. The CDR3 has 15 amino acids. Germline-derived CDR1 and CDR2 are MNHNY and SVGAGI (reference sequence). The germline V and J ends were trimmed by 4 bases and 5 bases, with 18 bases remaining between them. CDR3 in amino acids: CASSSPPRLGNEQYF. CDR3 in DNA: TGTGCCAGCAGTTCCCCCCCCCGGCTAGGCAACGAGCAGTACTTC.

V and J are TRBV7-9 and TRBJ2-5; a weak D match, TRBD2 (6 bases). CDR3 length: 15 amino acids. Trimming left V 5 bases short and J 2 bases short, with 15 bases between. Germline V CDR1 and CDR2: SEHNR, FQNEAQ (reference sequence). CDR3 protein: CASSTGGLEQETQYF. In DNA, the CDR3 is TGTGCCAGCAGCACAGGAGGGCTGGAACAAGAGACCCAGTACTTC. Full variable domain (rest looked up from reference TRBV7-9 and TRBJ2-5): DTGVSQNPRHKITKRGQNVTFRCDPISEHNRLYWYRQTLGQGPEFLTYFQNEAQLEKSRLLSDRFSAERPKGSFSTLEIQRTEQGDSAMYLCASSTGGLEQETQYFGPGTRLLVL.

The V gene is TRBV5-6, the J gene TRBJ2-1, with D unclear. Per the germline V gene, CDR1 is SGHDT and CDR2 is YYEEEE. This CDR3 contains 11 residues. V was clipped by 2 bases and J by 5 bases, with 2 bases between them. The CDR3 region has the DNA TGTGCCAGCAGCTTCGACAATGAGCAGTTCTTC. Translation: CASSFDNEQFF. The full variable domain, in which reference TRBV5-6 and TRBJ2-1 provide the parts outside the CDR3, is DAGVTQSPTHLIKTRGQQVTLRCSPKSGHDTVSWYQQALGQGPQFIFQYYEEEERQRGNFPDRFSGHQFPNYSSELNVNALLLGDSALYLCASSFDNEQFFGPGTRLTVL.

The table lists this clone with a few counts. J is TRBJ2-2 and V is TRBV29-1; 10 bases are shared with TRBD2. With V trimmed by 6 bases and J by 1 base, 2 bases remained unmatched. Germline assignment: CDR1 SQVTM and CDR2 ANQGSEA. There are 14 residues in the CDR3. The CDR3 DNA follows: TGCAGCGTCTCTAGCGGGGGGAACACCGGGGAGCTGTTTTTT. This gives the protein CSVSSGGNTGELFF.

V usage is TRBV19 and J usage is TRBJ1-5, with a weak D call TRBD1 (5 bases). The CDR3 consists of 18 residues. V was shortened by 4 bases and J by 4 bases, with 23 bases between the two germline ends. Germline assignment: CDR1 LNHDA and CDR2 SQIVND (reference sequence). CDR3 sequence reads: CASSSPLGLKLWNQPQHF. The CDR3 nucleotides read TGTGCCAGTAGTAGCCCGTTGGGACTGAAACTGTGGAATCAGCCCCAGCATTTT. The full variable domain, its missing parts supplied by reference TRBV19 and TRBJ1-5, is DGGITQSPKYLFRKEGQNVTLSCEQNLNHDAMYWYRQDPGQGLRLIYYSQIVNDFQKGDIAEGYSVSREKKESFPLTVTSAQKNPTAFYLCASSSPLGLKLWNQPQHFGDGTRLSIL.

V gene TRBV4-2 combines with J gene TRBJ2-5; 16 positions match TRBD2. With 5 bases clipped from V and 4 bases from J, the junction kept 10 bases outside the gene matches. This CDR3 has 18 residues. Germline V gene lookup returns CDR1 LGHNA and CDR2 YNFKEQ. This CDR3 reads CASSEGGTSGGAGETQYF. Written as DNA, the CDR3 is TGTGCCAGCAGCGAGGGCGGGACTAGCGGGGGGGCGGGAGAGACCCAGTACTTC.

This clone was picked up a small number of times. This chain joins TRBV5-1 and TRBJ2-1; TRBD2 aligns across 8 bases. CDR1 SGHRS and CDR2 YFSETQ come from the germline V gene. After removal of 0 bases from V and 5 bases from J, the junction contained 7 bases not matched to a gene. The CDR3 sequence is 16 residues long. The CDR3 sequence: CASSLAMRGDHNEQFF. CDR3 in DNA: TGCGCCAGCAGCTTGGCCATGCGGGGGGACCACAATGAGCAGTTCTTC. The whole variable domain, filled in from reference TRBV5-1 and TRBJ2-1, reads KAGVTQTPRYLIKTRGQQVTLSCSPISGHRSVSWYQQTPGQGLQFLFEYFSETQRNKGNFPGRFSGRQFSNSRSEMNVSTLELGDSALYLCASSLAMRGDHNEQFFGPGTRLTVL.

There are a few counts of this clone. CDR3 protein: CASSLYLRGYTF. CDR3 DNA: TGTGCCAGCAGTTTGTACCTGCGAGGCTACACCTTC. This chain links TRBV28 with TRBJ1-2; D remains ambiguous. Germline CDR1 is MDHEN and CDR2 is SYDVKM. Trimming cost V 3 bases and J 8 bases, with 10 bases left between them. This CDR3 spans 12 amino acids.

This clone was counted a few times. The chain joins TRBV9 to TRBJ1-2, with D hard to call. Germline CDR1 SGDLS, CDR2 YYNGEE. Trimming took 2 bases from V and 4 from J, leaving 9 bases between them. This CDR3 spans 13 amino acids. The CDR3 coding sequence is TGTGCCAGCAGCGTTGATTCGGGCTATGGCTACACCTTC. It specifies CASSVDSGYGYTF. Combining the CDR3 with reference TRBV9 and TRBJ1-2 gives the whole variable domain DSGVTQTPKHLITATGQRVTLRCSPRSGDLSVYWYQQSLDQGLQFLIQYYNGEERAKGNILERFSAQQFPDLHSELNLSSLELGDSALYFCASSVDSGYGYTFGSGTRLTVV.

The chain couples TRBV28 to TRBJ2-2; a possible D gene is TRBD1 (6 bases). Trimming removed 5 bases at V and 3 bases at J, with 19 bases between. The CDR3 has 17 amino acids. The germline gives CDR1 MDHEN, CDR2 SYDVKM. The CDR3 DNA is TGTGCCAGCAGTGTCCCAAGGACAGCCCTCGACACCGGGGAGCTGTTTTTT. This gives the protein CASSVPRTALDTGELFF.

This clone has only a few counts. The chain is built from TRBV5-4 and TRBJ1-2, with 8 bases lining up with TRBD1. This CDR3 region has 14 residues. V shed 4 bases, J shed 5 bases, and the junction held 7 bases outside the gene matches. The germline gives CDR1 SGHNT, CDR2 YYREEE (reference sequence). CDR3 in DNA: TGTGCCAGCAGCCCCAGGGACAGGCTTTATGGCTACACCTTC. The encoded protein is CASSPRDRLYGYTF.

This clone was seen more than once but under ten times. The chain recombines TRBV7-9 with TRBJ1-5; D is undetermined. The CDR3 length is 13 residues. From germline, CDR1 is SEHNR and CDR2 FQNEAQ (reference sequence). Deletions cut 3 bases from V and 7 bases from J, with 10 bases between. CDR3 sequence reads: CASSLGLTQPQHF. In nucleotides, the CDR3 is TGTGCCAGCAGCTTGGGCCTGACGCAGCCCCAGCATTTT. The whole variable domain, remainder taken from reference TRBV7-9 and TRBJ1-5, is DTGVSQNPRHKITKRGQNVTFRCDPISEHNRLYWYRQTLGQGPEFLTYFQNEAQLEKSRLLSDRFSAERPKGSFSTLEIQRTEQGDSAMYLCASSLGLTQPQHFGDGTRLSIL.

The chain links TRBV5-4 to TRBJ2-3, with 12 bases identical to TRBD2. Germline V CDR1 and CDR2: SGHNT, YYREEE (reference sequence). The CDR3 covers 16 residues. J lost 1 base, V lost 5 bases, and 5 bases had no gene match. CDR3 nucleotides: TGTGCCAGCAGTAATCTAGCGGGGGGGGGCACAGATACGCAGTATTTT. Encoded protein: CASSNLAGGGTDTQYF.

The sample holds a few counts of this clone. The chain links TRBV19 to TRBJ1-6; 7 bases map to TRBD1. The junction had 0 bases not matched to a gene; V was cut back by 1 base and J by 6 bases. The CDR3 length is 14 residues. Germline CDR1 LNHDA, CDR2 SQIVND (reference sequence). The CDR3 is CASSIGDSNSPLHF. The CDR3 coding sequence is TGTGCCAGTAGTATAGGGGACAGTAATTCACCCCTCCACTTT.

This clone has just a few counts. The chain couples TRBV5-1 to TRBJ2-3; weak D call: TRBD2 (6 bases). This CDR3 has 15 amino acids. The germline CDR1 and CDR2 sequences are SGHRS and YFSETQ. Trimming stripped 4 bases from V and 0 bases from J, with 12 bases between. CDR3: CASSAEGVSTDTQYF. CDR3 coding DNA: TGCGCCAGCAGCGCGGAGGGAGTGAGCACAGATACGCAGTATTTT.

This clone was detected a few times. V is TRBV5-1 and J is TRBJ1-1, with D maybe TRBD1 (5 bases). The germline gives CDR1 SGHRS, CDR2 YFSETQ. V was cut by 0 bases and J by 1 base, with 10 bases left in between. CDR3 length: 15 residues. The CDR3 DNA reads TGCGCCAGCAGCTTGGGTTGGGGCCCGAACACTGAAGCTTTCTTT. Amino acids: CASSLGWGPNTEAFF.

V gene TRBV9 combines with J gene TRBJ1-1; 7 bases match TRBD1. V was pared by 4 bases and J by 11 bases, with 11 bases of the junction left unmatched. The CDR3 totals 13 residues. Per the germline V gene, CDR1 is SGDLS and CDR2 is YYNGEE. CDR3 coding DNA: TGTGCCAGCAGCCCGAGGACAGGCCCGGGGGCTTTCTTT. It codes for CASSPRTGPGAFF.

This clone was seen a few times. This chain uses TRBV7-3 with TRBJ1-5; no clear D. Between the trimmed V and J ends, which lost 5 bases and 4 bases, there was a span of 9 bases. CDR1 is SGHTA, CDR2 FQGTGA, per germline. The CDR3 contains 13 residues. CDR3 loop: CASSPGENQPQHF. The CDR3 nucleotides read TGTGCCAGCAGCCCCGGGGAGAATCAGCCCCAGCATTTT.

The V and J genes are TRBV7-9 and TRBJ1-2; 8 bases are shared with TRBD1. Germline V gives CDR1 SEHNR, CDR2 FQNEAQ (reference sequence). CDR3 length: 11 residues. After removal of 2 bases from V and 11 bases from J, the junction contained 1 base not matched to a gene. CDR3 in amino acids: CASSLQGAYTF. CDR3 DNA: TGTGCCAGCAGCTTACAGGGGGCGTACACCTTC.

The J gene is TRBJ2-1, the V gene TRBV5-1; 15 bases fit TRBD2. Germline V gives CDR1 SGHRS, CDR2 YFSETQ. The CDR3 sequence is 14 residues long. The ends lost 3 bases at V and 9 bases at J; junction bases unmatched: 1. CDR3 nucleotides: TGCGCCAGCAGCTCGGGACTAGCGGGGGGTGAGCAGTTCTTC. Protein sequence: CASSSGLAGGEQFF.

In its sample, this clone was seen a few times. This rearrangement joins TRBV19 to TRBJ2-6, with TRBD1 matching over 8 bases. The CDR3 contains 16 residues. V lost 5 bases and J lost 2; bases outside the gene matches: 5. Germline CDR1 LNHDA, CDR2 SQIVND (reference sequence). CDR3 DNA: TGTGCCAGTAGTCTTTCAGGGGGCGCTGGGGCCAACGTCCTGACTTTC. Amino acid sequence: CASSLSGGAGANVLTF. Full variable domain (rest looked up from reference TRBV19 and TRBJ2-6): DGGITQSPKYLFRKEGQNVTLSCEQNLNHDAMYWYRQDPGQGLRLIYYSQIVNDFQKGDIAEGYSVSREKKESFPLTVTSAQKNPTAFYLCASSLSGGAGANVLTFGAGSRLTVL.

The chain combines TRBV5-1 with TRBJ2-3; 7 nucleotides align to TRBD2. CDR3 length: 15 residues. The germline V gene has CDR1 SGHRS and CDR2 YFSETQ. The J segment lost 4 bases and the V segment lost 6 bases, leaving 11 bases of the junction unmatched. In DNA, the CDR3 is TGCGCCAGCACCCGGGGCCCGGGGGGTTCAGATACGCAGTATTTT. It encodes CASTRGPGGSDTQYF.

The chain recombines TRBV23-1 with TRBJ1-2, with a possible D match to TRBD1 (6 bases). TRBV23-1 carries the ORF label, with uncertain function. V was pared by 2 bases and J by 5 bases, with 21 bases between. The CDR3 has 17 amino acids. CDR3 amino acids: CASSQLRGGEEEYGYTF. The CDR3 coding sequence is TGCGCCAGCAGTCAACTTAGGGGGGGCGAAGAGGAATATGGCTACACCTTC.

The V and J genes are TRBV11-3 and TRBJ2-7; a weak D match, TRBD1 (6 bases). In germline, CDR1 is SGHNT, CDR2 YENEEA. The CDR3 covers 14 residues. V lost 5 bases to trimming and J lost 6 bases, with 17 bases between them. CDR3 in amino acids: CASSPGGGHGEQYF. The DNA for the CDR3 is TGTGCCAGCAGCCCCGGTGGGGGACACGGCGAGCAGTACTTC. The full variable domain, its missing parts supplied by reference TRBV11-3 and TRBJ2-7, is EAGVVQSPRYKIIEKKQPVAFWCNPISGHNTLYWYLQNLGQGPELLIRYENEEAVDDSQLPKDRFSAERLKGVDSTLKIQPAELGDSAVYLCASSPGGGHGEQYFGPGTRLTVT.

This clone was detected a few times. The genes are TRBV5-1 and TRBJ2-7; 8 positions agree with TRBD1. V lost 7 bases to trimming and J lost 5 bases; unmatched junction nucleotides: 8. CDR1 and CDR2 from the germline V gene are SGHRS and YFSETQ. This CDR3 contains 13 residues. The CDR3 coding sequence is TGCGCCAGCGCAGGACAGGGACTCCACGAGCAGTACTTC. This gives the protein CASAGQGLHEQYF.

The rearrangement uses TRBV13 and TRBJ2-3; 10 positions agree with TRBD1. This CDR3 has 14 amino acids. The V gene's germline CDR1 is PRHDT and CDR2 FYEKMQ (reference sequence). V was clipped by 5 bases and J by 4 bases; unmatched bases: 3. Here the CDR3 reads CASSRGQGADTQYF. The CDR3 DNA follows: TGTGCCAGCAGCCGAGGACAGGGGGCAGATACGCAGTATTTT.